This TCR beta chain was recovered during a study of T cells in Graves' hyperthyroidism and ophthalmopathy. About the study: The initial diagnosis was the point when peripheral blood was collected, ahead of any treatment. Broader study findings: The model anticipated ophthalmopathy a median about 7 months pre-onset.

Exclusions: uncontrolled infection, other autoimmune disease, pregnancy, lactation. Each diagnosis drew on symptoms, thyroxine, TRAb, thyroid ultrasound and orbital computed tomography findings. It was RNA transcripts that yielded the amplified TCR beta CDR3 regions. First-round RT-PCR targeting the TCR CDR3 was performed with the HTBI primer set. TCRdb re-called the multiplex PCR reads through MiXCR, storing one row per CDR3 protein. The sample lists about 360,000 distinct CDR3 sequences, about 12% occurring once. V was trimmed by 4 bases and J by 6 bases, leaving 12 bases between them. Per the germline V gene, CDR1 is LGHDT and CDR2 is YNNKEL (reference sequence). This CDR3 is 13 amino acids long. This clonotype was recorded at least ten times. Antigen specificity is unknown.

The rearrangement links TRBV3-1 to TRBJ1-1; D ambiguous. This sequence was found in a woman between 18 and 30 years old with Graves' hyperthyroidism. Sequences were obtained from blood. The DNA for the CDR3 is TGTGCCAGCAGCCGGAGTCTTCCTCCTGAAGCTTTCTTT. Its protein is CASSRSLPPEAFF.